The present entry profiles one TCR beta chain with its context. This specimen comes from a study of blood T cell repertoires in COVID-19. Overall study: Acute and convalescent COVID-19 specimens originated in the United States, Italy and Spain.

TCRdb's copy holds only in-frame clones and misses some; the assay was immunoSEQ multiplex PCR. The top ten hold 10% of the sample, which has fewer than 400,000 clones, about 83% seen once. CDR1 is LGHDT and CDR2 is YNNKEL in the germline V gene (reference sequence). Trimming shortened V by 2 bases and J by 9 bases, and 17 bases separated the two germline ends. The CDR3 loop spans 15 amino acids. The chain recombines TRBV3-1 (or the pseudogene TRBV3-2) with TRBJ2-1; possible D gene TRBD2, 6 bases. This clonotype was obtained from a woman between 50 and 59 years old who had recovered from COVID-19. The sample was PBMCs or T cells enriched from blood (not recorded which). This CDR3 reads CASSQTAGRVGEQFF. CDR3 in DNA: TGTGCCAGCAGCCAAACGGCGGGGCGGGTGGGTGAGCAGTTCTTC.